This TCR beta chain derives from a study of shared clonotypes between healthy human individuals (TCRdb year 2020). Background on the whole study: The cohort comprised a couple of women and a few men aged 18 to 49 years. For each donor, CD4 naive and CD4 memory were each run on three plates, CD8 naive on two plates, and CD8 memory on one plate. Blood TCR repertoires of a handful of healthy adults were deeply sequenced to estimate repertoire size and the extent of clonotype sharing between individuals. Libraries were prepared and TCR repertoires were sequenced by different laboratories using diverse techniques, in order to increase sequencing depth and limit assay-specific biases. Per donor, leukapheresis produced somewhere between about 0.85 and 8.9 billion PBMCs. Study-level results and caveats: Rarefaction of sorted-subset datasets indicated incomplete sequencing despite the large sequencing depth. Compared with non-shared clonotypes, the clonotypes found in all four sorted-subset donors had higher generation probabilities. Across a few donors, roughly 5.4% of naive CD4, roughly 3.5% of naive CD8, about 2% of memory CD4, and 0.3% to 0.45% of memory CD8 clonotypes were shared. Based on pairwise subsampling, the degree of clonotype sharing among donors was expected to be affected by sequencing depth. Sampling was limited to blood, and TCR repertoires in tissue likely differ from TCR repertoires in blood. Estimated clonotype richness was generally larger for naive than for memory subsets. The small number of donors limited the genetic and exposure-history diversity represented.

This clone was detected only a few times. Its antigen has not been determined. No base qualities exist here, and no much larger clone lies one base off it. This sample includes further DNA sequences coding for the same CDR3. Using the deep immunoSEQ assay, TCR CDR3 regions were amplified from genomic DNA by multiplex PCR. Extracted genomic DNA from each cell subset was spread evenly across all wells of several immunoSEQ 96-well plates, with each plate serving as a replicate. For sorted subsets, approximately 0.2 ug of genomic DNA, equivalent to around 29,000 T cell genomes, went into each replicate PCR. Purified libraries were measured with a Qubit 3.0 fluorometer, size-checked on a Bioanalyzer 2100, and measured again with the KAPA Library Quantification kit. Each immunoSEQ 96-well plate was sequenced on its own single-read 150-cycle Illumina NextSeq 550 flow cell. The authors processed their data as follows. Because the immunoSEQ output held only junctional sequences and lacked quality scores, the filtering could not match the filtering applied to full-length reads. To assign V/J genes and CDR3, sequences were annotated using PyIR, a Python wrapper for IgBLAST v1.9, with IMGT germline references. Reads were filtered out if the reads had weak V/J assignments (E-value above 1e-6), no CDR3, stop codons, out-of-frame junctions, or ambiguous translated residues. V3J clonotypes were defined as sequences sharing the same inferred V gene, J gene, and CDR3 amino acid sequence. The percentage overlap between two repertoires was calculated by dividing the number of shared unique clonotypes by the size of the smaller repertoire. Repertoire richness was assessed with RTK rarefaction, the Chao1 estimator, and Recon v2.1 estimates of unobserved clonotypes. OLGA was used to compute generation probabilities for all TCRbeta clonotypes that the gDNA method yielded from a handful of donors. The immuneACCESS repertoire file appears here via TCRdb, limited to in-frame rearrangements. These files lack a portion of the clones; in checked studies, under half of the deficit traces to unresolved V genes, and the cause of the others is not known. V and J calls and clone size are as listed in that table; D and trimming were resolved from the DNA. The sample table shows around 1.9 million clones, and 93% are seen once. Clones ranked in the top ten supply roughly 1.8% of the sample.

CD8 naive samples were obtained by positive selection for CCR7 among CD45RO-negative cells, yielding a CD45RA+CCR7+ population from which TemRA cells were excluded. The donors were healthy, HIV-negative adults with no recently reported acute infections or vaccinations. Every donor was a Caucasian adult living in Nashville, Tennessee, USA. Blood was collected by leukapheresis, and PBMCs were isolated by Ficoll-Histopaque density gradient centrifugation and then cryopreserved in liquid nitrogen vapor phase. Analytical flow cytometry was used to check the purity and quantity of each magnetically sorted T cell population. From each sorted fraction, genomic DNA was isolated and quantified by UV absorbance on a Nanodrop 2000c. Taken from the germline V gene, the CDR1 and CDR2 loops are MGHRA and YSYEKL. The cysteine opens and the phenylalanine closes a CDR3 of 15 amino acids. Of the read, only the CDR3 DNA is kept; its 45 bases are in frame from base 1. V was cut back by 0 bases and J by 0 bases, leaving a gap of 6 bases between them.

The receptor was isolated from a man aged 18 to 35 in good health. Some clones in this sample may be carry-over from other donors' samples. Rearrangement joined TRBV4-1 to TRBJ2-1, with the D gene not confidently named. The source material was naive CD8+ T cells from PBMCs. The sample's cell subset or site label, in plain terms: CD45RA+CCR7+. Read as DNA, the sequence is TGCGCCAGCAGCCAAGAGGGTAGCTCCTACAATGAGCAGTTCTTC. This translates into CASSQEGSSYNEQFF.